Listed here is a single TCR beta chain. Its specificity is not known. The data are from a study of response to subunit inactivated influenza vaccine. Whole-study results and caveats: Each seasonal influenza vaccination, the authors suggested, recruits few new T cells.

TCRdb re-called the RT-PCR reads with MiXCR, one entry per CDR3 protein. Counted here are a few hundred thousand distinct CDR3 sequences, approximately 11% occurring once; the ten biggest clones make up roughly 12%. The starting material was PBMCs from blood, obtained 35 to 45 days after vaccination. The TCR was taken from a man over 45 who received an inactivated influenza vaccine.

CDR3 coding DNA: TGTGCCATCAGAACTAGCGGCGCGAACACCGGGGAGCTGTTTTTT. This translates into CAIRTSGANTGELFF. The V call is TRBV10-3, the J call TRBJ2-2, with TRBD2 matching over 8 bases. The V and J ends lost 6 bases and 0 bases, in that order; junction bases with no gene match: 3. This CDR3 is 15 amino acids long. From germline, CDR1 is ENHRY and CDR2 SYGVKD.